The rows below give T cell receptor beta chains drawn from one sample of a study of T cells in localized non-small cell lung cancer. Using immunoSEQ multiplex PCR, the repertoire was profiled, and TCRdb retains in-frame clones only, with some absent. Here the sample spans tens of thousands of clones, around 86% being singletons. Sequenced here: peripheral blood, sampled before any cancer treatment. These receptors were collected from a male donor aged 60 or older with stage III squamous cell lung carcinoma. The CDR3 runs from the conserved cysteine through the conserved F or W. The order of the fields is CDR3 protein, CDR3 DNA, clone size, J gene, V gene, D gene. D genes are given only for firm matches. The size field is filled for only some rows; it gives once, few, many or a size class.

CASSEFRTSGVYEQYF,TGTGCCAGCAGTGAATTCAGGACTAGCGGGGTCTACGAGCAGTACTTC,NA,TRBJ2-7,TRBV2,TRBD2
CASRQNLDFQETQYF,TGTGCCAGCAGACAGAACCTGGACTTCCAAGAGACCCAGTACTTC,NA,TRBJ2-5,TRBV6-6,NA
CASSARRSSGANVLTF,TGTGCCAGTAGTGCACGGAGAAGCTCTGGGGCCAACGTCCTGACTTTC,NA,TRBJ2-6,TRBV19,NA
CASSSGFTDTQYF,TGTGCCAGCAGCAGCGGTTTCACAGATACGCAGTATTTT,once,TRBJ2-3,TRBV6-1,NA
CASSSAPYEQYF,TGTGCCAGCAGTTCCGCTCCATACGAGCAGTACTTC,NA,TRBJ2-7,TRBV28,NA
CASSAQTGSYEQYF,TGTGCCAGCAGTGCCCAGACAGGGTCCTACGAGCAGTACTTC,NA,TRBJ2-7,TRBV7-8,TRBD1
CAISTGTGGSYEQYF,TGTGCCATCAGCACCGGGACAGGAGGCTCCTACGAGCAGTACTTC,NA,TRBJ2-7,TRBV10-3,TRBD1
CASSFQSGAITEAFF,TGTGCCAGCAGCTTCCAGTCTGGGGCGATCACTGAAGCTTTCTTT,NA,TRBJ1-1,TRBV7-9,NA
CASSPGPVTAFF,TGTGCCAGCAGTCCCGGACCTGTCACGGCTTTCTTT,few,TRBJ1-1,TRBV28,NA
CASSSQRDRALYGYTF,TGTGCCAGCAGCTCCCAGCGGGACAGGGCTCTTTATGGCTACACCTTC,NA,TRBJ1-2,TRBV11-2,TRBD1
CAWSIANPGEQYF,TGTGCCTGGAGTATCGCCAACCCGGGCGAGCAGTACTTC,NA,TRBJ2-7,TRBV30,NA
CASSERYTGELFF,TGTGCCAGCAGTGAAAGGTACACCGGGGAGCTGTTTTTT,few,TRBJ2-2,TRBV25-1,NA
CASSLRTGGSYEQYF,TGTGCCAGCAGCCTCCGGACAGGGGGCTCCTACGAGCAGTACTTC,NA,TRBJ2-7,TRBV7-9,TRBD1
CASSEGDNYEQYF,TGTGCCAGCAGTGAAGGGGACAACTACGAGCAGTACTTC,NA,TRBJ2-7,TRBV6-1,NA
CASSQEGIGVNTEAFF,TGCGCCAGCAGCCAAGAAGGGATAGGGGTAAACACTGAAGCTTTCTTT,NA,TRBJ1-1,TRBV4-1,NA
CASTDRDRGLRVRSQPQHF,TGTGCCAGTACCGACCGGGACAGGGGGCTGCGAGTAAGGAGTCAGCCCCAGCATTTT,NA,TRBJ1-5,TRBV19,TRBD1
CASSRTQGTGNTIYF,TGTGCCAGCAGCCGGACCCAGGGCACTGGAAACACCATATATTTT,NA,TRBJ1-3,TRBV7-6,NA
CASSFRRGGTEAFF,TGTGCCAGCAGTTTCCGCCGCGGGGGAACTGAAGCTTTCTTT,NA,TRBJ1-1,TRBV7-2,NA
CASSVAVGRGVQETQYF,TGTGCCAGCAGCGTAGCGGTGGGGCGGGGGGTCCAAGAGACCCAGTACTTC,NA,TRBJ2-5,TRBV9,TRBD2
CASSEDEGTETQYF,TGTGCCAGCAGTGAAGACGAGGGTACGGAGACCCAGTACTTC,NA,TRBJ2-5,TRBV2,NA
CASIRVGDNEQFF,TGTGCCAGCATCAGGGTTGGGGACAATGAGCAGTTCTTC,NA,TRBJ2-1,TRBV6-1,NA
CASSSRPDTEAFF,TGCGCCAGCAGCAGCCGCCCGGACACTGAAGCTTTCTTT,NA,TRBJ1-1,TRBV5-1,NA
CASSHSQGSTDTQYF,TGTGCCAGCTCACATTCACAGGGAAGCACAGATACGCAGTATTTT,NA,TRBJ2-3,TRBV18,NA
CASSLLQGTSGNTIYF,TGTGCCAGCAGCCTGCTACAGGGGACCTCTGGAAACACCATATATTTT,NA,TRBJ1-3,TRBV7-8,TRBD1
CASSPAHRPSGYTF,TGTGCCAGCAGCCCCGCGCACAGGCCCTCTGGCTACACCTTC,NA,TRBJ1-2,TRBV5-6,NA
CASSSGQGLSYEQYF,TGTGCCAGCAGCTCGGGACAGGGCCTCTCCTACGAGCAGTACTTC,NA,TRBJ2-7,TRBV7-6,TRBD1
CASSLSLVRQDTQYF,TGTGCCAGCAGCTTAAGCCTAGTGCGGCAGGATACGCAGTATTTT,NA,TRBJ2-3,TRBV7-9,NA
CASGSGTSLTDTQYF,TGTGCTAGTGGTTCTGGGACTAGCCTCACAGATACGCAGTATTTT,NA,TRBJ2-3,TRBV12-5,TRBD2
CATSREGWLRGAFF,TGTGCCACCAGCAGAGAAGGTTGGCTTCGGGGAGCTTTCTTT,NA,TRBJ1-1,TRBV15,NA
CASSSGDSYEQYF,TGTGCCAGCAGTTCCGGGGATTCCTACGAGCAGTACTTC,NA,TRBJ2-7,TRBV6-5,NA
CASSPSAGSKSEQFF,TGTGCCAGCAGTCCTTCGGCAGGGAGCAAAAGTGAGCAGTTCTTC,NA,TRBJ2-1,TRBV6-6,NA
CASSSRAGVAKNIQYF,TGTGCCAGCAGCTCTCGTGCCGGGGTTGCCAAAAACATTCAGTACTTC,NA,TRBJ2-4,TRBV9,NA
CASSQGQGSSYEQYF,TGCGCCAGCAGCCAGGGACAGGGAAGCTCCTACGAGCAGTACTTC,NA,TRBJ2-7,TRBV4-3,TRBD1
CASSLQTGANYGYTF,TGTGCCAGCAGCTTACAAACAGGAGCTAACTATGGCTACACCTTC,NA,TRBJ1-2,TRBV7-2,NA
CSARAGANVLTF,TGCAGCGCCCGCGCGGGGGCCAACGTCCTGACTTTC,NA,TRBJ2-6,TRBV29-1,NA
CASSEGDRGFFKAASTDTQYF,TGCGCCAGCAGCGAGGGGGACAGGGGATTTTTTAAGGCCGCTAGCACAGATACGCAGTATTTT,NA,TRBJ2-3,TRBV5-1,TRBD1
CASSRSGGAGETQYF,TGCGCCAGCAGCAGAAGCGGGGGGGCCGGGGAGACCCAGTACTTC,NA,TRBJ2-5,TRBV5-1,TRBD2
CSVTNYNEQFF,TGCAGCGTTACCAACTACAATGAGCAGTTCTTC,NA,TRBJ2-1,TRBV29-1,NA
CASSLGGPGGHGYTF,TGTGCCAGCAGCTTGGGGGGGCCAGGGGGCCATGGCTACACCTTC,NA,TRBJ1-2,TRBV5-6,TRBD1
CASSEWPSSKPQHF,TGTGCCAGCAGTGAATGGCCATCCTCAAAGCCCCAGCATTTT,NA,TRBJ1-5,TRBV6-1,NA
CASSLQIVWGGQGAKGYTF,TGTGCCAGCAGCCTTCAGATCGTCTGGGGGGGACAGGGGGCGAAAGGCTACACCTTC,NA,TRBJ1-2,TRBV28,TRBD1
CATSRDRGVLTQYF,TGTGCCACCAGCAGAGATCGTGGGGTTTTGACCCAGTACTTC,NA,TRBJ2-5,TRBV15,NA
CASSEVVGQGGNEQYF,TGTGCCAGCAGTGAGGTGGTGGGACAGGGTGGAAACGAGCAGTACTTC,NA,TRBJ2-7,TRBV25-1,TRBD1
CASRRDGTGYNQPQHF,TGTGCCAGTAGGAGGGACGGGACAGGCTACAATCAGCCCCAGCATTTT,NA,TRBJ1-5,TRBV19,TRBD1
CASSAASYAEAFF,TGTGCCAGCAGCGCCGCCAGTTACGCTGAAGCTTTCTTT,NA,TRBJ1-1,TRBV9,NA
CASSELNTQYF,TGCGCCAGCAGCGAACTAAATACGCAGTATTTT,NA,TRBJ2-3,TRBV5-1,NA
CASSMIGSEAFF,TGTGCCAGCAGCATGATTGGGAGTGAAGCTTTCTTT,NA,TRBJ1-1,TRBV5-4,NA
CASSQPPAGNTIYF,TGCGCCAGCAGCCAACCGCCGGCTGGAAACACCATATATTTT,NA,TRBJ1-3,TRBV4-3,NA
CASSSSGGANEQFF,TGTGCCAGCAGCTCTAGCGGGGGGGCGAATGAGCAGTTCTTC,NA,TRBJ2-1,TRBV11-3,TRBD2
CASSLTPQGGHTGELFF,TGTGCCAGCAGCTTAACTCCACAGGGGGGACACACCGGGGAGCTGTTTTTT,NA,TRBJ2-2,TRBV7-3,TRBD1
CASSEGPYGYTF,TGTGCCAGCAGCGAGGGCCCCTATGGCTACACCTTC,few,TRBJ1-2,TRBV5-4,NA
CASSRGSIRDEQYF,TGCGCCAGCAGCAGAGGAAGTATCCGAGACGAACAGTACTTC,NA,TRBJ2-7,TRBV5-1,NA
CASSGQMDGELFF,TGTGCCAGCAGTGGGCAGATGGACGGGGAGCTGTTTTTT,NA,TRBJ2-2,TRBV6-4,NA
CASSPLAIQTDTQYF,TGCGCCAGCAGCCCTCTAGCGATACAGACAGATACGCAGTATTTT,NA,TRBJ2-3,TRBV5-1,NA
CASTGTGLNEQFF,TGTGCCAGTACCGGGACAGGCCTAAATGAGCAGTTCTTC,NA,TRBJ2-1,TRBV6-1,TRBD1
CAWKSGLDTEAFF,TGTGCCTGGAAGTCTGGGCTGGACACTGAAGCTTTCTTT,once,TRBJ1-1,TRBV30,NA
CASRRDYSYEQYF,TGCGCCAGCAGGCGGGACTATTCCTACGAGCAGTACTTC,NA,TRBJ2-7,TRBV10-1,TRBD2